These T cell receptor beta chains were read from a single sample in a study. In TCRdb, the 5' RACE reads were re-called with MiXCR into one record per CDR3 protein. The repertoire includes some 57,000 distinct CDR3 sequences, more than 15% of them detected once, and approximately 2.3% sits in the top ten. The sequenced sample consisted of naive CD4+ T cells sorted from blood. The receptors stem from a female donor with breast cancer. Each CDR3 is given with its conserved first and last residue. Fields, in order: CDR3 DNA, CDR3 protein, clone size, V gene, CDR3 length, J gene, D gene. A D gene is named only where the DNA matches it firmly. Not every row has a clone size; where given, it reads once, few, many or a size class.

TGTGCCAGCAGCCTCCGGCCAGGAGTAAATCAGCCCCAGCATTTT	CASSLRPGVNQPQHF	few	TRBV5-6	15	TRBJ1-5	-
TGTGCCAGCAGTTATGGAGGGGGAGGCAGAACTGAAGCTTTCTTT	CASSYGGGGRTEAFF	many	TRBV6-5	15	TRBJ1-1	-
TGTGCCACCAGCAGAGCCTCAAAGAGCAATCAGCCCCAGCATTTT	CATSRASKSNQPQHF	few	TRBV15	15	TRBJ1-5	-
TGCAGCGTTGGGCGGGGACAGGCGCAAGAGGCCCAGTACTTC	CSVGRGQAQEAQYF	few	TRBV29-1	14	TRBJ2-5	TRBD1
TGTGCCAACAGCGTAGTGGCGGGAGTGGAGTACAATGAGCAGTTCTTC	CANSVVAGVEYNEQFF	-	TRBV9	16	TRBJ2-1	TRBD2
TGCAGTGCCCACCCGGGACAGGAACCTAAGGGGACGCAGTATTTT	CSAHPGQEPKGTQYF	many	TRBV20-1	15	TRBJ2-3	TRBD1
TGCGCCAGCAGAGAGGGTACAACTAATGAAAAACTGTTTTTT	CASREGTTNEKLFF	-	TRBV5-1	14	TRBJ1-4	-
TGTGCCAGCTCACCGAACGACGGGGTTGGCGAGCAGTACTTC	CASSPNDGVGEQYF	once	TRBV18	14	TRBJ2-7	-
TGTGCCTCAAGCTTAGGGGGTCGGGGGACCCAGTACTTC	CASSLGGRGTQYF	few	TRBV7-3	13	TRBJ2-5	-
TGTGCCAGCAGCCGGACTAGCGAGAGGCAAGAGACCCAGTACTTC	CASSRTSERQETQYF	-	TRBV7-2	15	TRBJ2-5	TRBD2
TGTGCCAGCAGTTACACACTAGCTTCTGATACGCAGTATTTT	CASSYTLASDTQYF	many	TRBV6-5	14	TRBJ2-3	-
TGTGCCAGCAGCTTGGAAGGGACAGGGGCGAATTCACCCCTCCACTTT	CASSLEGTGANSPLHF	few	TRBV5-5	16	TRBJ1-6	TRBD1
TGTGCCACCCTGCCCGGGACTAGCGGGAGGGTCACCTACAATGAGCAGTTCTTC	CATLPGTSGRVTYNEQFF	-	TRBV12-3/TRBV12-4	18	TRBJ2-1	TRBD2
TGCGCCAGCAGCTTGGAGGGGTCCTACGAGCAGTACTTC	CASSLEGSYEQYF	-	TRBV5-1	13	TRBJ2-7	-
TGCGCCAGCAGCTTGGGACAGCAAGAGACCCAGTACTTC	CASSLGQQETQYF	-	TRBV5-1	13	TRBJ2-5	-
TGCGCCAGCAGCTTGGAAGGGGGCCAGTACTTC	CASSLEGGQYF	-	TRBV5-1	11	TRBJ2-5	-
TGTGCCAGCAGTCCAGGGGGCTTCGGCAATCAGCCCCAGCATTTT	CASSPGGFGNQPQHF	many	TRBV28	15	TRBJ1-5	TRBD1
TGTGCAAGAGCACGACGCTCCTACAATGAGCAGTTCTTC	CARARRSYNEQFF	many	TRBV12-2	13	TRBJ2-1	-
TGTGCCAGCATACCGGGGGCGATAGGAAATGAGCAGTTCTTC	CASIPGAIGNEQFF	few	TRBV12-3/TRBV12-4	14	TRBJ2-1	-
TGCGCCAGCAGCTTCGGACAGGAAATCAATGAGCAGTTCTTC	CASSFGQEINEQFF	few	TRBV5-1	14	TRBJ2-1	TRBD1
TGCAGTGCTAGCGAAATGGGAACCGGGACAGGCGCATATGGCTACACCTTC	CSASEMGTGTGAYGYTF	many	TRBV20-1	17	TRBJ1-2	TRBD1
TGTGCCACCAGCAGAGATCTGGTCAGGGCCTACGAGCAGTACTTC	CATSRDLVRAYEQYF	-	TRBV15	15	TRBJ2-7	-
TGTGCCAGCAGCTCTATTATGGGGAATGAGCAGTTCTTC	CASSSIMGNEQFF	-	TRBV5-5	13	TRBJ2-1	-
TGTGCCAGCAGCCGAAGGACTAGCGGGAGGGACGAGCAGTACTTC	CASSRRTSGRDEQYF	many	TRBV7-2	15	TRBJ2-7	TRBD2
TGCGCCAGCAGCACCCAGGGGGCGCTGGGGACTGAAGCTTTCTTT	CASSTQGALGTEAFF	few	TRBV5-1	15	TRBJ1-1	TRBD1
TGCGCCAGCAGCGAACAGGGAATCTATGGCTACACCTTC	CASSEQGIYGYTF	-	TRBV5-1	13	TRBJ1-2	-
TGTGCCAGCGGGGTACAGGGTGGCAGTGAGACCCAGTACTTC	CASGVQGGSETQYF	many	TRBV6-5	14	TRBJ2-5	-
TGTGCCAGTAGTGTCTCGAGGACCTCTGGGGCCAACGTCCTGACTTTC	CASSVSRTSGANVLTF	-	TRBV19	16	TRBJ2-6	-
TGTGCCAGTCCGCCGGGACTAGCTTTCGTCGAGGTTCAGTACTTC	CASPPGLAFVEVQYF	few	TRBV25-1	15	TRBJ2-4	TRBD2
TGTGCCAGCAGTCATAGGACAGGGAGAGAGACCCAGTACTTC	CASSHRTGRETQYF	many	TRBV6-5	14	TRBJ2-5	TRBD1
TGTGCCAGCAGCTTAGTGAGGGTAATGCTTAGCAATCAGCCCCAGCATTTT	CASSLVRVMLSNQPQHF	few	TRBV7-8	17	TRBJ1-5	-
TGTGCCAGCAGTTTCTCGCCAGGGGGAAAGGAAAAACTGTTTTTT	CASSFSPGGKEKLFF	once	TRBV28	15	TRBJ1-4	TRBD1
TGCAGTGCCAAACTAGCGGGGGGGCGAGAGACCCAGTACTTC	CSAKLAGGRETQYF	many	TRBV20-1	14	TRBJ2-5	TRBD2
TGCGCCAGCAGCTTGGGGGGCCGATCCCCAGCAGATACGCAGTATTTT	CASSLGGRSPADTQYF	many	TRBV5-1	16	TRBJ2-3	-
TGCGCCAGCAGGCCTAGCAGGAACACTGAAGCTTTCTTT	CASRPSRNTEAFF	few	TRBV5-1	13	TRBJ1-1	-
TGCGCCAGCAGCCCTAAGACAGAGTCGTCGAACTATGGCTACACCTTC	CASSPKTESSNYGYTF	-	TRBV5-1	16	TRBJ1-2	-
TGCAGTGCTAGATCTGACCAGGAAGCTTTCTTT	CSARSDQEAFF	-	TRBV20-1	11	TRBJ1-1	-
TGTGCCATCAGTGGCTCAAACAGGGCGGTCTATGGCTACACCTTC	CAISGSNRAVYGYTF	many	TRBV10-3	15	TRBJ1-2	-
TGTGCCTCGAAGGGGGAACAAGAGACCCAGTACTTC	CASKGEQETQYF	medium-sized	TRBV10-3	12	TRBJ2-5	-
TGTGCCAGCACCGACATGGGGCAAAACTATGGCTACACCTTC	CASTDMGQNYGYTF	-	TRBV7-9	14	TRBJ1-2	-
TGTGCCAGCAGTTCTAGCGGGGGGCGGAAGACCCAGTACTTC	CASSSSGGRKTQYF	few	TRBV12-3/TRBV12-4	14	TRBJ2-5	TRBD2
TGCAGCGTTGGTCACGGGAACACCGGGGAGCTGTTTTTT	CSVGHGNTGELFF	-	TRBV29-1	13	TRBJ2-2	-
TGTGCCAGCAGCTTATCCGGCAGGGTGCAGTACTTC	CASSLSGRVQYF	many	TRBV7-2	12	TRBJ2-7	-
TGTGCCAGCAGCCATTCCCCTCTGATGTTTAATTCACCCCTCCACTTT	CASSHSPLMFNSPLHF	few	TRBV14	16	TRBJ1-6	-
TGCGCCAGCAGCTTGGGGCCCCAGGGAACCGGGGAGCTGTTTTTT	CASSLGPQGTGELFF	few	TRBV5-1	15	TRBJ2-2	-
TGTGCCAGCAGTCGCCGAGCGGGAGATGATGAGCAGTTCTTC	CASSRRAGDDEQFF	few	TRBV12-3/TRBV12-4	14	TRBJ2-1	TRBD2
TGTGCCAGCAGGAAGGGGGCCATTGGCACAGATACGCAGTATTTT	CASRKGAIGTDTQYF	few	TRBV9	15	TRBJ2-3	TRBD1
TGTGCCAGTTGGGAACTAGCGGGAGGCCGTAGAGTCTACGAGCAGTACTTC	CASWELAGGRRVYEQYF	few	TRBV6-5	17	TRBJ2-7	TRBD2